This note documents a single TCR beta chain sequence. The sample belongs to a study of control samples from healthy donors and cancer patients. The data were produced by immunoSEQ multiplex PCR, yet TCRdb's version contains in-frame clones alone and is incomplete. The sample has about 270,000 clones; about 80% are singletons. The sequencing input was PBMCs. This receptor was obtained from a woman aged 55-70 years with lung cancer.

For the CDR3, the DNA is TGTGCCAGCACCTTTACAGCGGGAGGGGGGGGCAATGAGCAGTTCTTC. This translates into CASTFTAGGGGNEQFF. The J gene is TRBJ2-1, the V gene TRBV27; 10 bases are a match to TRBD2. V shed 7 bases and J 6 bases; nucleotides not matched to a gene: 12. The germline V gene has CDR1 MNHEY and CDR2 SMNVEV (reference sequence). The CDR3 covers 16 residues.